The 9 T cell receptor beta chains listed next were all sequenced from one sample in a study of blood T cell repertoires in COVID-19 (dated by TCRdb to between 2020 and 2021). Libraries came from the immunoSEQ multiplex PCR assay. TCRdb took this table from immuneACCESS and kept in-frame rearrangements with V and J called. Such tables lack part of the clones; where checked against another copy, unresolved V genes explain under half of the gap, and the rest is unexplained. The sample profile shows approximately 100,000 clones; around nine tenths of them were found once. Of the sample, around 10% is held by the ten largest clones. Material for sequencing was peripheral blood. These receptors were obtained from a man in his forties or fifties with acute or convalescent COVID-19.

The table lists this clone with a few counts. The V call is TRBV5-1, the J call TRBJ2-5; the match to TRBD1 covers 12 bases. Germline-derived CDR1 and CDR2 are SGHRS and YFSETQ. The CDR3 has 15 residues. V shed 4 bases and J 5 bases; nucleotides not matched to a gene: 6. Written as DNA, the CDR3 is TGCGCCAGCAGCCTGGGGACAGGGGGCTTCGAGACCCAGTACTTC. It specifies CASSLGTGGFETQYF.

V gene TRBV19 combines with J gene TRBJ2-1, with 7 bases fitting TRBD2. The V gene's germline CDR1 is LNHDA and CDR2 SQIVND (reference sequence). The CDR3 length is 15 residues. The trim removed 5 bases at V and 8 bases at J, leaving 12 bases unmatched. CDR3 residues: CASSPGGHFLDEQFF. The CDR3 DNA is TGTGCCAGTAGTCCGGGAGGCCACTTCTTGGATGAGCAGTTCTTC.

The chain links TRBV3-1 (or the pseudogene TRBV3-2) to TRBJ2-1; 10 bases agree with TRBD2. Germline trimming cut 0 bases from V and 9 bases from J; bases unmatched to any gene: 11. This CDR3 region has 17 residues. The germline gives CDR1 LGHDT, CDR2 YNNKEL (reference sequence). The CDR3 DNA sequence: TGTGCCAGCAGCCAAGAATGGCTAGCGGGAGAGTTTATTGAGCAGTTCTTC. Protein product: CASSQEWLAGEFIEQFF.

The V gene is TRBV18, the J gene TRBJ2-1; 10 nucleotides match TRBD2. With V trimmed by 1 base and J by 7 bases, 7 bases remained unmatched. This CDR3 is 16 amino acids long. CDR1 KGHSH and CDR2 LQKENI come from the germline V gene. CDR3 residues: CASSPLSLAGANEQFF. In DNA, the CDR3 is TGTGCCAGCTCACCACTATCGCTAGCGGGAGCAAATGAGCAGTTCTTC.

The genes are TRBV6-5 and TRBJ1-5; 8 bases match TRBD1. Germline trimming cut 9 bases from V and 3 bases from J; bases unmatched to any gene: 4. The CDR3 length is 13 residues. From germline, CDR1 is MNHEY and CDR2 SVGAGI. The DNA for the CDR3 is TGTGCCAGTGACAGGGGAACCAATCAGCCCCAGCATTTT. Its translation: CASDRGTNQPQHF.

The table lists this clone with a count of one. The chain uses TRBV5-1 and TRBJ1-2; possible D gene TRBD1, 6 bases. Looked up from germline, CDR1 is SGHRS and CDR2 is YFSETQ. This CDR3 is 15 amino acids long. Trimming shortened V by 4 bases and J by 4 bases, and 17 bases separated the two germline ends. The CDR3 DNA reads TGCGCCAGCAGCGAACAGGGCCAGCAGGGCTATGGCTACACCTTC. Translating it yields CASSEQGQQGYGYTF.

This clone turned up a few times. CDR3 nucleotide sequence: TGTGCCATCAGTGACCTAGCGGGAGGGGATGAGCAGTTCTTC. Translated: CAISDLAGGDEQFF. This chain joins TRBV10-3 and TRBJ2-1; 12 nucleotides match TRBD2. V shed 3 bases, J shed 8 bases, and the junction held 2 bases outside the gene matches. Looked up from germline, CDR1 is ENHRY and CDR2 is SYGVKD. The CDR3 length is 14 residues.

This clone was seen only a few times. The rearrangement joins TRBV7-9 to TRBJ1-3; no clear D. The V end lost 4 bases, the J end lost 4 bases, and 11 bases lay between the germline ends. This CDR3 is 14 amino acids long. Germline assignment: CDR1 SEHNR and CDR2 FQNEAQ (reference sequence). CDR3 region: CASSSISGGNTIYF. In DNA, the CDR3 is TGTGCCAGCAGCTCAATTTCGGGAGGAAACACCATATATTTT. The entire variable domain, with the rest obtained from reference TRBV7-9 and TRBJ1-3, is as follows: DTGVSQNPRHKITKRGQNVTFRCDPISEHNRLYWYRQTLGQGPEFLTYFQNEAQLEKSRLLSDRFSAERPKGSFSTLEIQRTEQGDSAMYLCASSSISGGNTIYFGEGSWLTVV.

In DNA, the CDR3 is TGTGCCAGTAGTAAACAGGGGATCCCCTACGAGCAGTACTTC. Amino acid sequence: CASSKQGIPYEQYF. V usage is TRBV19 and J usage is TRBJ2-7; 7 positions match TRBD1. Per the germline V gene, CDR1 is LNHDA and CDR2 is SQIVND (reference sequence). The V and J ends lost 4 bases and 2 bases, in that order; junction bases with no gene match: 5. There are 14 residues in the CDR3.